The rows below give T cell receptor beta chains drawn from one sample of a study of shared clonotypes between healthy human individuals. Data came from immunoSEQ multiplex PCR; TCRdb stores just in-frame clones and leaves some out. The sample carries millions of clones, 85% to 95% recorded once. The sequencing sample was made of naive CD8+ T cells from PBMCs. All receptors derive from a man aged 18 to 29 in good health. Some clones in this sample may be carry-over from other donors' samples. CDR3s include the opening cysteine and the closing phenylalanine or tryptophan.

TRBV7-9,CASSLVVRLGQPAEQYF
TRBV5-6,CASSLAGLAGVGTGELFF
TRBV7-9,CASSGQFPGELFF
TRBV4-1,CASSLVVSSGREQFF
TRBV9,CASSEGATGGAYGYTF
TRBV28,CASSPYQGEQFF
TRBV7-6,CASSLAGFGGYTF
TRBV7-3,CASSPRPGGPQETQYF
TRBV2,CASSGPGSDRTIYF
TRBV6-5,CASRLIPGGTEAFF
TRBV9,CASSTGGSYEQYF
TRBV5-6,CASSPGTGPGELFF
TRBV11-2,CASSFGENEQYF
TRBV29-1,CSVEGLAGGPHYNEQFF
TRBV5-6,CASSLSSGDTQYF
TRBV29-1,CSAISQGGSEKLFF
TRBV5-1,CASSPAGLGKYEQYF
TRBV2,CASDGTERAYEQYF
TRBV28,CASIWTSGSNEQFF
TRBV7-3,CASSIMGGLRSNTGELFF
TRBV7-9,CASSLGDRGEKKLFF
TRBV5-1,CASSWGTGPYEQYF
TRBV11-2,CASSSGAKNIQYF
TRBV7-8,CASSLRDRGIINYGYTF
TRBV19,CASSPSGGYSNQPQHF
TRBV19,CASSWVGRSNQPQHF
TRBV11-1,CASSGTLGWEGEQYF
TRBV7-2,CASMTMSGATHEQFF
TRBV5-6,CASSSTAGTVDSYEQYF
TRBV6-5,CASSYGGASEKLFF
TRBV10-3,CAISESVAEAFF
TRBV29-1,CSVEPFRDRVQETQYF
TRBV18,CASSPGRDSVGGEQYF
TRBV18,CASSPPGDDYTEAFF
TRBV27,CASSPRGGDYEQYF
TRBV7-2,CASSSDHIGGEQYF
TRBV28,CASSFRGDTQYF
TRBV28,CASSLRARLLDGYTF
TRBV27,CASSPSLRGFNQPQHF
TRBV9,CASSVGGTDTQYF
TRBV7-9,CASSREVVGNEKLFF
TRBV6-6,CASSYSWDRAPYEQYF
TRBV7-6,CASSSIAGEGFSEQYF
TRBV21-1,CASSPGAGSAYEQYF
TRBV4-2,CASSPDRVGNTIYF
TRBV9,CASSPTLSYEQYF
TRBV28,CASSSNPTGGGSLYEQFF
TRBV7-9,CASSLAGRTEVFF
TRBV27,CASSLTPGQLEQYF
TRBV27,CASSLAGGGYNEQFF
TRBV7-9,CASSSRSGMSSYEQYF
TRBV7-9,CAIRPLATYEQYF
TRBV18,CASSPLEDSPETQYF
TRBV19,CASSLGLGYTF
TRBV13,CASSQRIAVTYEQYF
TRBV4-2,CASSPKTGTSGYNEQFF
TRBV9,CASSPRTSGGEDTQYF
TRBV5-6,CASSLDPENYGYTF